This TCR beta chain was sequenced in a study of hypomethylating agent response in myelodysplastic syndrome. About the study: Hypomethylating treatment was azacitidine in about 70% of the 11, decitabine in 3 of 11. The myelodysplastic syndrome patients comprised 8 or 9 men and a couple of women.

From germline, CDR1 is SGHTA and CDR2 FQGNSA. After removal of 5 bases from V and 6 bases from J, the junction contained 19 bases not matched to a gene. The CDR3 is made up of 19 amino acids. In regard to this clone: Its antigen is still unknown.

Broader study findings: Whether shared GLIPH2 clusters recognize novel MDS antigens was not confirmed.

Profiled with immunoSEQ multiplex PCR; TCRdb holds only in-frame clones, not every one. The sample includes about 3,000 clones, more than 85% of them seen just once. The receptor comes from a human donor with myelodysplastic syndrome. The chain couples TRBV7-2 to TRBJ2-5; TRBD2 matches 12 bases. This sample comprised bone marrow, obtained before or after starting hypomethylating agent treatment for myelodysplastic syndrome (not recorded which). DNA of the CDR3: TGTGCCAGCAGCCCCTCCGTCCGACTAGCGGGGGTCCTGAGGAAGACCCAGTACTTC. This translates into CASSPSVRLAGVLRKTQYF. The whole variable domain, remainder taken from reference TRBV7-2 and TRBJ2-5, is GAGVSQSPSNKVTEKGKDVELRCDPISGHTALYWYRQSLGQGLEFLIYFQGNSAPDKSGLPSDRFSAERTGGSVSTLTIQRTQQEDSAVYLCASSPSVRLAGVLRKTQYFGPGTRLLVL.